Following are 24 T cell receptor beta chains from one sample sequenced in a study of blood T cell repertoires in COVID-19. TCRdb keeps only in-frame clones here, not all; method: immunoSEQ multiplex PCR. Of 13,000 to 15,000 clones detected, 75% to 90% appear once; the ten largest clones hold roughly 2.9%. Sequencing used peripheral blood. These receptors all stem from a human donor in a cohort sampled during active COVID-19.

The chain is built from TRBV20-1 and TRBJ2-3; D uncertain. The length of the CDR3 is 11 residues. Germline V gene sequence: CDR1 DFQATT, CDR2 SNEGSKA (reference sequence). The V end lost 5 bases, the J end lost 2 bases, and 5 bases lay between the germline ends. The CDR3 region has the DNA TGCAGTGCTCGTATCACAGATACGCAGTATTTT. Translated: CSARITDTQYF.

The chain has TRBV6-6 and TRBJ2-5, with D perhaps TRBD2 (6 bases). The V end was cut by 8 bases, the J end by 5 bases, with 18 bases between. This CDR3 comprises 14 residues. CDR1 is MNHNY and CDR2 is SVGAGI in the germline V gene (reference sequence). CDR3 nucleotide sequence: TGTGCCAGCGTCCGGGGGACGACATCGGAGACCCAGTACTTC. It translates to CASVRGTTSETQYF.

The chain recombines TRBV6-5 with TRBJ2-7; a possible D gene is TRBD1 (6 bases). The CDR3 extends over 13 amino acids. V lost 6 bases to trimming and J lost 2 bases, with 11 bases between them. From germline, CDR1 is MNHEY and CDR2 SVGAGI. Here the CDR3 reads CASSRTGTYEQYF. For the CDR3, the DNA is TGTGCCAGCAGCCGAACAGGGACCTACGAGCAGTACTTC.

The chain combines TRBV6-6 with TRBJ2-1; 7 positions agree with TRBD2. Germline CDR1 reads MNHNY; CDR2 reads SVGAGI (reference sequence). The CDR3 length is 12 residues. V was pared by 5 bases and J by 13 bases, with 8 bases of the junction left unmatched. The CDR3 nucleotides read TGTGCCAGCAGTACCGGGACTACTAAACAGTTCTTC. Its protein is CASSTGTTKQFF.

The V call is TRBV2, the J call TRBJ1-5; perhaps TRBD1 as D (5 bases). The CDR3 runs to 13 residues. CDR1 is SNHLY, CDR2 FYNNEI, per germline. Trimming left V 3 bases short and J 7 bases short, with 10 bases between. The chain's CDR3 is CASSDQGDQPQHF. Here the CDR3 DNA reads TGTGCCAGCAGTGATCAGGGTGACCAGCCCCAGCATTTT.

The rearrangement uses TRBV6-6 and TRBJ2-1; 8 bases match TRBD2. CDR3 size: 17 residues. Per germline, CDR1 MNHNY and CDR2 SVGAGI (reference sequence). V shed 5 bases and J 1 base; nucleotides not matched to a gene: 10. CDR3 amino acids: CASSPSTSALSYNEQFF. The CDR3 DNA follows: TGTGCCAGCAGTCCTTCGACTAGCGCCCTGTCCTACAATGAGCAGTTCTTC.

This chain joins TRBV6-5 and TRBJ2-5, with 7 positions matching TRBD2. From germline, CDR1 is MNHEY and CDR2 SVGAGI. The CDR3 runs to 14 residues. Trimming at V came to 8 bases and at J to 5 bases, leaving 11 bases not matched to a gene. This CDR3 reads CASGREGRGETQYF. The CDR3 coding sequence is TGTGCCAGCGGTAGGGAGGGTCGGGGGGAGACCCAGTACTTC.

J is TRBJ2-2 and V is TRBV4-2; 8 nucleotides match TRBD2. V trimming: 2 bases; J trimming: 2 bases; junction bases outside the gene matches: 10. The germline V gene has CDR1 LGHNA and CDR2 YNFKEQ. This CDR3 region has 18 residues. The CDR3 protein is CASSQLQLAELNTGELFF. Written as DNA, the CDR3 is TGTGCCAGCAGCCAACTACAACTAGCGGAATTAAACACCGGGGAGCTGTTTTTT.

This chain links TRBV28 with TRBJ2-1; TRBD2 agrees at 8 bases. CDR1 is MDHEN, CDR2 SYDVKM, per germline. The trim removed 1 base at V and 4 bases at J, leaving 6 bases unmatched. The CDR3 contains 16 residues. The CDR3 DNA is TGTGCCAGCAGTTTATATGGGCGGGAGGCTTACAATGAGCAGTTCTTC. This encodes CASSLYGREAYNEQFF.

This chain connects TRBV6-2 or TRBV6-3 to TRBJ2-7; 11 bases align to TRBD1. This CDR3 has 14 amino acids. After removal of 5 bases from V and 2 bases from J, the junction contained 2 bases not matched to a gene. Germline loops: CDR1 MNHEY, CDR2 SVGEGT. CDR3 bases: TGTGCCAGCAGTACGGGACAGGGGGCCTACGAGCAGTACTTC. Its translation is CASSTGQGAYEQYF.

This clone was recorded once. The gene calls are TRBV28 and TRBJ1-2, with D maybe TRBD1 (5 bases). V lost 2 bases to trimming and J lost 8 bases, with 9 bases between them. CDR3 length: 12 amino acids. Germline assignment: CDR1 MDHEN and CDR2 SYDVKM. CDR3 sequence (DNA): TGTGCCAGCAGTTTAGACAGTTGGGGCTACACCTTC. Its translation is CASSLDSWGYTF.

V gene TRBV6-2 or TRBV6-3 combines with J gene TRBJ2-3; 9 positions match TRBD2. The CDR3 consists of 15 residues. Per the germline V gene, CDR1 is MNHEY and CDR2 is SVGEGT. J was trimmed by 4 bases and V by 6 bases; bases with no gene match: 8. CDR3 bases: TGTGCCAGCAGCTATAGCGGGAGTAGTCCAGATACGCAGTATTTT. Its protein product is CASSYSGSSPDTQYF.

This clone was seen just once. The chain combines TRBV3-1 (or the pseudogene TRBV3-2) with TRBJ2-1, with TRBD2 matching 12 bases. Germline CDR1 LGHDT, CDR2 YNNKEL (reference sequence). The ends lost 1 base at V and 9 bases at J; junction bases unmatched: 4. The CDR3 runs to 15 residues. DNA for the CDR3: TGTGCCAGCAGCCAAGTGGGGGGACTAGCGGGTGAGCAGTTCTTC. It specifies CASSQVGGLAGEQFF.

This clone was detected a few times. The CDR3 DNA reads as TGTGCCAGCAGCTTGGGGGGACATAGCAATCAGCCCCAGCATTTT. It encodes CASSLGGHSNQPQHF. The chain carries TRBV5-5 and TRBJ1-5; the D gene is possibly TRBD1 (6 bases). The CDR3 totals 15 residues. Germline CDR1 reads SGHKS; CDR2 reads YYEKEE (reference sequence). V shed 0 bases and J shed 0 bases, with 7 bases lying between them.

J is TRBJ2-1 and V is TRBV5-4, with D perhaps matching TRBD2 (5 bases). Germline loops: CDR1 SGHNT, CDR2 YYREEE (reference sequence). This CDR3 contains 12 residues. Between the trimmed V and J ends, which lost 4 bases and 9 bases, there was a span of 11 bases. The CDR3 coding sequence is TGTGCCAGCAGCCCCCGGGATACTGAGCAGTTCTTC. Amino acid sequence: CASSPRDTEQFF.

The CDR3 region has the DNA TGTGCCAGCAAACTAGCGGGGGGCAATGAGCAGTTCTTC. Its translation: CASKLAGGNEQFF. J is TRBJ2-1 and V is TRBV6-5, with 12 bases lining up with TRBD2. Looked up from germline, CDR1 is MNHEY and CDR2 is SVGAGI. V dropped 7 bases and J dropped 6; count of bases not matched to a gene: 1. This CDR3 has 13 residues.

This rearrangement joins TRBV5-6 to TRBJ2-1, with D perhaps matching TRBD1 (5 bases). Germline CDR1 is SGHDT and CDR2 is YYEEEE. The CDR3 is made up of 13 amino acids. V was pared by 2 bases and J by 5 bases, with 8 bases between. Here the CDR3 DNA reads TGTGCCAGCAGCTTAACAGGAAACAATGAGCAGTTCTTC. Amino acids: CASSLTGNNEQFF.

V is TRBV27 and J is TRBJ1-2, with 9 bases aligning to TRBD1. V was clipped by 5 bases and J by 4 bases; unmatched bases: 8. This CDR3 has 15 residues. CDR1 MNHEY and CDR2 SMNVEV come from the germline V gene (reference sequence). The CDR3 loop reads CASSLRQGEGYGYTF. The CDR3 nucleotides read TGTGCCAGCAGTCTTCGACAGGGGGAGGGCTATGGCTACACCTTC.

The genes are TRBV27 and TRBJ2-5, with D possibly matching TRBD1 (5 bases). CDR1 and CDR2 (germline): MNHEY, SMNVEV (reference sequence). V was clipped by 7 bases and J by 5 bases, with 14 bases between them. This CDR3 has 13 residues. The CDR3 DNA follows: TGTGCCAGCACCCCCCTAGGGGCCGAGACCCAGTACTTC. Translated: CASTPLGAETQYF.

The CDR3 here is CASSLRDSDTQYF. The DNA of the CDR3 is TGTGCCAGCAGCTTGAGGGACTCAGATACGCAGTATTTT. The genes are TRBV7-9 and TRBJ2-3, with a weak D call TRBD2 (6 bases). V was clipped by 3 bases and J by 4 bases, with 8 bases between them. Germline V CDR1 and CDR2: SEHNR, FQNEAQ (reference sequence). The CDR3 has 13 amino acids.

As for this clone: The sample holds other DNA sequences that translate to the same CDR3. This chain uses TRBV13 with TRBJ1-2; 7 bases fit TRBD1. V lost 3 bases, J lost 4 bases, and 5 bases stayed unmatched. The CDR3 is 14 residues long. Germline V gene lookup returns CDR1 PRHDT and CDR2 FYEKMQ (reference sequence). Here the CDR3 reads CASSLEGGSYGYTF. The CDR3 nucleotides read TGTGCCAGCAGCTTGGAAGGGGGCTCCTATGGCTACACCTTC.

V is TRBV29-1 and J is TRBJ1-2, with 8 bases fitting TRBD1. Germline assignment: CDR1 SQVTM and CDR2 ANQGSEA. The CDR3 consists of 12 residues. The ends lost 7 bases at V and 6 bases at J; junction bases unmatched: 7. This chain's CDR3 is CSAQGASNGYTF. In DNA form, the CDR3 reads TGCAGCGCGCAGGGGGCGAGTAATGGCTACACCTTC. Complete variable domain (other parts from reference TRBV29-1 and TRBJ1-2): SAVISQKPSRDICQRGTSLTIQCQVDSQVTMMFWYRQQPGQSLTLIATANQGSEATYESGFVIDKFPISRPNLTFSTLTVSNMSPEDSSIYLCSAQGASNGYTFGSGTRLTVV.

This chain links TRBV29-1 with TRBJ1-5, with TRBD1 identical over 7 bases. Germline loops: CDR1 SQVTM, CDR2 ANQGSEA. Unmatched junction bases numbered 10, after V lost 7 bases and J lost 7 bases. The CDR3 totals 13 residues. The CDR3 loop reads CSAGTGAGQPQHF. The CDR3 nucleotides read TGCAGCGCCGGAACAGGGGCGGGACAGCCCCAGCATTTT.

V usage is TRBV5-1 and J usage is TRBJ1-2; 11 bases map to TRBD1. The CDR3 extends over 17 amino acids. Looked up from germline, CDR1 is SGHRS and CDR2 is YFSETQ. Trimming removed 0 bases from V and 2 bases from J; junction bases left unmatched: 6. CDR3: CASSLGGQGATNYGYTF. DNA for the CDR3: TGCGCCAGCAGCTTGGGTGGACAGGGGGCGACCAACTATGGCTACACCTTC. Drawing the rest from reference TRBV5-1 and TRBJ1-2, the complete variable domain is KAGVTQTPRYLIKTRGQQVTLSCSPISGHRSVSWYQQTPGQGLQFLFEYFSETQRNKGNFPGRFSGRQFSNSRSEMNVSTLELGDSALYLCASSLGGQGATNYGYTFGSGTRLTVV.